The 23 T cell receptor beta chains below were found in one sample sequenced in a study of T cell repertoires in cytomegalovirus infection. MiXCR was run by TCRdb on the reads, yielding one entry per CDR3 protein. In the table there are about 740,000 distinct CDR3 sequences, 35% of which are singletons. Input material: PBMCs. These receptor sequences come from a human donor in good health (CMV status not recorded). Some clones in this sample may be carry-over from other donors' samples.

This clonotype has a handful of counts. V usage is TRBV7-2 and J usage is TRBJ2-1; D is uncertain. CDR1 SGHTA and CDR2 FQGNSA come from the germline V gene. This CDR3 is built from 12 residues. V was shortened by 1 base and J by 15 bases, with 13 bases between the two germline ends. CDR3 nucleotides: TGTGCCAGCAGCTTAGGTGGTGGAATTCGGTTCTTC. It specifies CASSLGGGIRFF.

The rearrangement joins TRBV28 to TRBJ1-2; TRBD1 matches 8 bases. Looked up from germline, CDR1 is MDHEN and CDR2 is SYDVKM. The CDR3 is made up of 15 amino acids. The junction had 5 bases not matched to a gene; V was cut back by 3 bases and J by 2 bases. The DNA of the CDR3 is TGTGCCAGCAGTTTTCAGGGGGCGGTCAACTATGGCTACACCTTC. This encodes CASSFQGAVNYGYTF.

This clonotype has a handful of counts. V is TRBV19 and J is TRBJ2-1, with TRBD2 matching 10 bases. V shed 6 bases and J 9 bases; nucleotides not matched to a gene: 17. Germline CDR1 reads LNHDA; CDR2 reads SQIVND (reference sequence). This CDR3 is built from 17 residues. The CDR3 DNA reads TGTGCCAGTAGAGGAGGATTGAGCGGGAGGGCAAGAGGTGAGCAGTTCTTC. As protein: CASRGGLSGRARGEQFF.

The chain links TRBV6-6 to TRBJ2-7; D may be TRBD2 (7 bases). The V end was cut by 3 bases, the J end by 4 bases, with 13 bases between. Germline V gene data show CDR1 as MNHNY and CDR2 as SVGAGI (reference sequence). CDR3 size: 14 residues. This CDR3 reads CASSYGGATYEQYF. DNA of the CDR3: TGTGCCAGCAGTTATGGGGGGGCGACGTACGAGCAGTACTTC.

CDR3 residues: CASSLGGGGRNTIYF. DNA for the CDR3: TGTGCCAGCAGCTTGGGAGGCGGGGGGCGAAACACCATATATTTT. This chain connects TRBV5-6 to TRBJ1-3; the D gene is possibly TRBD1 (6 bases). CDR3 length: 15 amino acids. The germline V gene has CDR1 SGHDT and CDR2 YYEEEE. V lost 0 bases and J 5 bases, leaving 12 bases between the germline ends.

The chain uses TRBV6-1 and TRBJ1-5, with no clear D. The V end lost 5 bases, the J end lost 6 bases, and 14 bases lay between the germline ends. The CDR3 consists of 14 residues. Germline CDR1 is MNHNS and CDR2 is SASEGT. In nucleotides, the CDR3 is TGTGCCAGCAGTATGGCAGCCCTAGGTCAGCCCCAGCATTTT. Protein: CASSMAALGQPQHF.

The chain recombines TRBV11-2 with TRBJ2-1; TRBD2 is a possible D gene (5 bases). CDR1 is SGHAT, CDR2 FQNNGV, per germline. V was trimmed by 5 bases and J by 4 bases, leaving 15 bases between them. The CDR3 loop spans 15 amino acids. The CDR3 spells CASSVPGKQYNEQFF. In nucleotides, the CDR3 is TGTGCCAGCAGCGTTCCGGGAAAGCAATACAATGAGCAGTTCTTC.

This clonotype was seen a handful of times. V usage is TRBV5-5 and J usage is TRBJ2-7; D perhaps matches TRBD2 (5 bases). The CDR3 loop spans 18 amino acids. CDR1 and CDR2 from the germline V gene are SGHKS and YYEKEE (reference sequence). Trimming removed 2 bases from V and 2 bases from J, with 23 bases in between. The CDR3 sequence: CASSLGWGREVVTYEQYF. As DNA, the CDR3 is TGTGCCAGCAGCTTAGGCTGGGGTCGGGAAGTCGTTACCTACGAGCAGTACTTC.

V is TRBV28 and J is TRBJ1-2; D is possibly TRBD1 (5 bases). This CDR3 spans 13 amino acids. Germline CDR1 reads MDHEN; CDR2 reads SYDVKM. V was pared by 6 bases and J by 6 bases, with 14 bases between. The DNA of the CDR3 is TGTGCCAGCAGGTCCGCAGGGACGGATGGCTACACCTTC. Translated: CASRSAGTDGYTF.

The chain joins TRBV28 to TRBJ2-5; maybe TRBD1 (5 bases). V lost 7 bases to trimming and J lost 1 base, with 13 bases between them. Germline loops: CDR1 MDHEN, CDR2 SYDVKM. The CDR3 sequence is 14 residues long. The CDR3 region has the DNA TGTGCCAGCACCCCCAGGACAATCCAAGAGACCCAGTACTTC. This encodes CASTPRTIQETQYF.

This clonotype has a count of ten or more. The chain combines TRBV7-8 with TRBJ1-6, with a possible D match to TRBD1 (6 bases). Germline V gene data show CDR1 as SGHVS and CDR2 as FQNEAQ. CDR3 length equals 16 residues. V shed 4 bases and J shed 2 bases, with 12 bases lying between them. The CDR3 sequence is CASSSGGRPYNSPLHF. The CDR3 DNA reads TGTGCCAGCAGCTCGGGGGGCAGACCCTATAATTCACCCCTCCACTTT.

The J gene is TRBJ1-1, the V gene TRBV2; tentative D call: TRBD1 (5 bases). The CDR3 length is 14 residues. Per germline, CDR1 SNHLY and CDR2 FYNNEI. V shed 0 bases and J shed 3 bases, with 8 bases lying between them. The CDR3 protein is CASSEAQGHTEAFF. The CDR3 DNA is TGTGCCAGCAGTGAAGCGCAGGGCCACACTGAAGCTTTCTTT.

The rearrangement uses TRBV5-4 and TRBJ1-5; 9 bases are shared with TRBD1. Losses at the gene ends were 10 bases for V and 2 bases for J; bases not matched to a gene: 4. CDR1 SGHNT and CDR2 YYREEE come from the germline V gene (reference sequence). This CDR3 has 13 amino acids. The CDR3 region has the DNA TGTGCCGAGGGACAGGGAGGCAATCAGCCCCAGCATTTT. It yields the protein CAEGQGGNQPQHF. Combining the CDR3 with reference TRBV5-4 and TRBJ1-5 gives the whole variable domain ETGVTQSPTHLIKTRGQQVTLRCSSQSGHNTVSWYQQALGQGPQFIFQYYREEENGRGNFPPRFSGLQFPNYSSELNVNALELDDSALYLCAEGQGGNQPQHFGDGTRLSIL.

This sequence joins TRBV12-3 or TRBV12-4 and TRBJ1-5; no clear D. The CDR3 sequence is 13 residues long. Trimming pared 6 bases from V and 3 bases from J, leaving 9 bases between. As DNA, the CDR3 is TGTGCCAGCAGCCAAGAGATCAATCAGCCCCAGCATTTT. Its protein is CASSQEINQPQHF.

This rearrangement joins TRBV7-9 to TRBJ2-7; 8 nucleotides line up with TRBD2. Germline values: CDR1 SEHNR, CDR2 FQNEAQ (reference sequence). With 4 bases clipped from V and 1 base from J, the junction kept 6 bases outside the gene matches. The CDR3 is 15 amino acids. In nucleotides, the CDR3 is TGTGCCAGCAGCTCCTCCGGGACTAGGTCCTACGAGCAGTACTTC. It translates to CASSSSGTRSYEQYF.

This clonotype turned up a few times. The chain recombines TRBV7-9 with TRBJ2-5; 10 bases line up with TRBD1. This CDR3 contains 16 residues. CDR1 and CDR2 from the germline V gene are SEHNR and FQNEAQ (reference sequence). V trimming: 3 bases; J trimming: 0 bases; junction bases outside the gene matches: 4. This CDR3 is CASSFGTGANQETQYF. In DNA form, the CDR3 reads TGTGCCAGCAGCTTTGGGACAGGGGCCAACCAAGAGACCCAGTACTTC.

This clonotype was seen a few times. The genes are TRBV28 and TRBJ2-7; D unresolved. This CDR3 region has 14 residues. Germline V gene lookup returns CDR1 MDHEN and CDR2 SYDVKM. Trimming pared 8 bases from V and 4 bases from J, leaving 18 bases between. The CDR3 sequence is CASGTLTKVYEQYF. Written as DNA, the CDR3 is TGTGCCAGCGGTACTCTTACGAAGGTTTACGAGCAGTACTTC. Full variable domain (missing parts from reference TRBV28 and TRBJ2-7): DVKVTQSSRYLVKRTGEKVFLECVQDMDHENMFWYRQDPGLGLRLIYFSYDVKMKEKGDIPEGYSVSREKKERFSLILESASTNQTSMYLCASGTLTKVYEQYFGPGTRLTVT.

V usage is TRBV9 and J usage is TRBJ1-4, with a possible D match to TRBD1 (5 bases). The germline gives CDR1 SGDLS, CDR2 YYNGEE. The germline V and J ends were trimmed by 4 bases and 8 bases, with 12 bases remaining between them. The CDR3 is 13 residues long. The CDR3 region is CASSPGHVEKLFF. CDR3 in DNA: TGTGCCAGCAGCCCGGGGCATGTAGAAAAACTGTTTTTT.

The genes are TRBV7-9 and TRBJ2-7, with D possibly being TRBD2 (7 bases). Between the trimmed V and J ends, which lost 8 bases and 5 bases, there was a span of 22 bases. The germline CDR1 and CDR2 sequences are SEHNR and FQNEAQ (reference sequence). This CDR3 spans 15 amino acids. The CDR3 spells CASLRWGGERDEQYF. As DNA, the CDR3 is TGTGCCAGCCTAAGATGGGGGGGCGAGAGGGACGAGCAGTACTTC.

To note about this clonotype: The CDR3 does not close with the conserved phenylalanine or tryptophan, likely indicating a read error. For the CDR3, the DNA is TGTGCTAGTGGTTTTGTGCAGGAGGGCGGGGAGCTGTTTTTG. Its protein is CASGFVQEGGELFL. The chain recombines TRBV12-5 with TRBJ2-2; tentatively, D is TRBD2 (6 bases). With 3 bases removed from V and 7 bases from J, the gap between germline ends came to 12 bases. The CDR3 covers 14 residues. Per germline, CDR1 LGHNT and CDR2 FRNRAP.

This clonotype was counted at least ten times. This chain connects TRBV7-2 to TRBJ2-7; D may be TRBD2 (6 bases). The CDR3 sequence is 12 residues long. Germline CDR1 reads SGHTA; CDR2 reads FQGNSA. Trimming cost V 6 bases and J 5 bases, with 11 bases left between them. CDR3 protein: CASSPTRDEQYF. The CDR3 DNA follows: TGTGCCAGCAGTCCGACTAGAGACGAGCAGTACTTC.

For this clonotype: The junction departs from germline at one end; a sequencing error may be responsible. V is TRBV29-1 and J is TRBJ2-3; a weak D match, TRBD2 (5 bases). Germline V gives CDR1 SQVTM, CDR2 ANQGSEA. This CDR3 region has 13 residues. The CDR3 protein is CSVEEGQPHTQYF. The CDR3, as DNA: TGCAGCGTGGAAGAGGGCCAGCCGCATACGCAGTATTTT.

This clonotype was seen only a few times. The chain employs TRBV4-3 and TRBJ1-2; D is undetermined. CDR3 length: 13 amino acids. Trimming removed 2 bases at V and 8 bases at J, with 12 bases between. CDR1 and CDR2 from the germline V gene are LGHNA and YSLEER. CDR3 in amino acids: CASSQIRRLGYTF. The CDR3 bases are TGCGCCAGCAGCCAAATTAGGAGACTCGGCTACACCTTC.